The 17 T cell receptor beta chains below come from one sample, sequenced in a study of shared clonotypes between healthy human individuals. Sequenced by immunoSEQ multiplex PCR; TCRdb stores in-frame clones only, minus some. The sample consists of millions of clones, 85% to 95% of them appearing once. The sample comprised naive CD4+ T cells sorted from blood. Sample subset: CD45RA+ positively selected. All receptors come from a man between 18 and 29 years old in good health.

The rearrangement uses TRBV11-3 and TRBJ2-4; possibly TRBD2 for D (6 bases). The CDR3 contains 14 residues. Deletions cut 4 bases from V and 2 bases from J, with 9 bases between. Germline CDR1 reads SGHNT; CDR2 reads YENEEA. For the CDR3, the DNA is TGTGCCAGCAGCTCCGGGACTTCCAAAAACATTCAGTACTTC. Its translation: CASSSGTSKNIQYF. The variable domain in full, with the rest retrieved from reference TRBV11-3 and TRBJ2-4, is EAGVVQSPRYKIIEKKQPVAFWCNPISGHNTLYWYLQNLGQGPELLIRYENEEAVDDSQLPKDRFSAERLKGVDSTLKIQPAELGDSAVYLCASSSGTSKNIQYFGAGTRLSVL.

The rearrangement links TRBV9 to TRBJ2-7, with 9 bases fitting TRBD1. This CDR3 region has 15 residues. Germline CDR1 reads SGDLS; CDR2 reads YYNGEE. V lost 3 bases to trimming and J lost 4 bases; unmatched junction nucleotides: 8. CDR3 DNA: TGTGCCAGCAGCGAGGGGACAGGGACCTGGTACGAGCAGTACTTC. Amino acids: CASSEGTGTWYEQYF.

The chain employs TRBV19 and TRBJ1-1; 7 positions agree with TRBD1. V dropped 10 bases and J dropped 1; count of bases not matched to a gene: 9. CDR3 length equals 14 residues. Per the germline V gene, CDR1 is LNHDA and CDR2 is SQIVND (reference sequence). The CDR3 DNA follows: TGTGCCACCGAACCGACAGGGCCGAACACTGAAGCTTTCTTT. Its translation: CATEPTGPNTEAFF.

This clone came up once. The rearrangement links TRBV5-1 to TRBJ2-7, with 7 nucleotides matching TRBD2. With V trimmed by 2 bases and J by 7 bases, 6 bases remained unmatched. The CDR3 totals 13 residues. Germline V lookup: CDR1 SGHRS, CDR2 YFSETQ. CDR3 sequence (DNA): TGCGCCAGCAGCTTATCTAGCGGACGTGAGCAGTACTTC. Protein sequence: CASSLSSGREQYF.

V gene TRBV6-1 combines with J gene TRBJ2-3; D is tentatively TRBD1 or TRBD2 (6 bases each). The CDR3 sequence is 12 residues long. V was trimmed by 6 bases and J by 10 bases, leaving 14 bases between them. Germline CDR1 MNHNS, CDR2 SASEGT. The CDR3 protein is CASSLNREAQYF. Written as DNA, the CDR3 is TGTGCCAGCAGCCTGAACAGGGAGGCGCAGTATTTT.

Comments on this clone: This may come from a read error, since a much larger clone is one base off. The same CDR3 arises from other DNA sequences in this sample as well. The chain is built from TRBV7-9 and TRBJ2-7; D call uncertain. This CDR3 has 11 amino acids. Germline CDR1 and CDR2: SEHNR and FQNEAQ (reference sequence). V lost 5 bases and J 3 bases, leaving 5 bases between the germline ends. The CDR3 DNA reads as TGTGCCAGCAGCCGAAGCTACGAGCAGTACTTC. Protein product: CASSRSYEQYF.

The rearrangement uses TRBV7-6 and TRBJ1-2; TRBD1 agrees at 9 bases. This CDR3 is built from 13 residues. Germline V gene data show CDR1 as SGHVS and CDR2 as FNYEAQ. V was pared by 5 bases and J by 5 bases, with 3 bases of the junction left unmatched. As DNA, the CDR3 is TGTGCCAGCAGCGCCGGACAGGGGTATGGCTACACCTTC. It translates to CASSAGQGYGYTF.

The chain couples TRBV11-1 to TRBJ1-4; unclear D gene. The CDR3 has 14 amino acids. CDR1 is SGHAT and CDR2 is FQDESV in the germline V gene (reference sequence). Trimming removed 4 bases at V and 7 bases at J, with 13 bases between. CDR3 residues: CASSSGEVAEKLFF. CDR3 nucleotide sequence: TGTGCCAGCAGCTCCGGGGAGGTTGCTGAAAAACTGTTTTTT.

As regards this clone: This CDR3 is also generated by other DNA sequences in the sample. This sequence joins TRBV6-1 and TRBJ2-7; 9 nucleotides match TRBD1. Germline assignment: CDR1 MNHNS and CDR2 SASEGT. CDR3 length: 15 amino acids. The V gene end was trimmed by 2 bases and the J gene end by 4 bases; junction bases not matched to a gene: 6. The CDR3 nucleotides are TGTGCCAGCAGTGAATCCCGGGACAGGGTTTACGAGCAGTACTTC. It is translated as CASSESRDRVYEQYF.

The chain recombines TRBV6-5 with TRBJ2-5; 8 nucleotides line up with TRBD1. The CDR3 is made up of 15 amino acids. V trimming: 4 bases; J trimming: 0 bases; junction bases outside the gene matches: 4. The germline gives CDR1 MNHEY, CDR2 SVGAGI. CDR3 protein: CASSSRTGYQETQYF. The CDR3 nucleotides read TGTGCCAGCAGTTCCAGGACAGGGTACCAAGAGACCCAGTACTTC.

CDR3 DNA: TGTGCCAGCAGCCAGGGGATCACGAACACTGAAGCTTTCTTT. Its translation: CASSQGITNTEAFF. The chain links TRBV6-5 to TRBJ1-1, with D possibly being TRBD1 (6 bases). The germline V gene has CDR1 MNHEY and CDR2 SVGAGI. Trimming pared 6 bases from V and 1 base from J, leaving 12 bases between. The CDR3 is made up of 14 amino acids.

The chain combines TRBV4-2 with TRBJ2-7; a weak D match, TRBD2 (7 bases). The CDR3 is 16 residues long. The germline gives CDR1 LGHNA, CDR2 YNFKEQ. V was trimmed by 5 bases and J by 3 bases, leaving 20 bases between them. The CDR3 DNA is TGTGCCAGCAGCTCCATCGGGGAGGGGGGTCGCTACGAGCAGTACTTC. Its translation: CASSSIGEGGRYEQYF.

The V gene is TRBV21-1, the J gene TRBJ1-1. TRBV21-1 is a pseudogene segment. The CDR3 runs 15 residues. CDR3 coding DNA: TGTGCCAGTCGGCTGGACGGCCCGGGGGACACTGAAGCTTTCTTT. Translating it yields CASRLDGPGDTEAFF.

This rearrangement joins TRBV6-1 to TRBJ1-5, with D tentatively TRBD1 (6 bases). V was trimmed by 7 bases and J by 0 bases, leaving 10 bases between them. The CDR3 is 14 amino acids. Germline V gene sequence: CDR1 MNHNS, CDR2 SASEGT. CDR3 nucleotides: TGTGCCAGCACCTGGACAGCTAGCAATCAGCCCCAGCATTTT. This translates into CASTWTASNQPQHF.

This chain uses TRBV7-2 with TRBJ2-5; D gene ambiguous. The CDR3 extends over 14 amino acids. Per germline, CDR1 SGHTA and CDR2 FQGNSA. Deletions cut 7 bases from V and 2 bases from J, with 14 bases between. CDR3 nucleotide sequence: TGTGCCAGCACTATCCCGTGGGCGCAAGAGACCCAGTACTTC. The encoded protein is CASTIPWAQETQYF.

This chain uses TRBV6-5 with TRBJ1-2; TRBD1 agrees at 7 bases. V lost 2 bases to trimming and J lost 8 bases; unmatched junction nucleotides: 2. CDR1 is MNHEY, CDR2 SVGAGI, per germline. The CDR3 contains 12 residues. The CDR3 sequence is CASSYRGLGYTF. CDR3 coding DNA: TGTGCCAGCAGTTACAGGGGGCTCGGCTACACCTTC.

The V gene is TRBV19, the J gene TRBJ2-7, with 8 bases lining up with TRBD2. The J segment lost 3 bases and the V segment lost 6 bases, leaving 7 bases of the junction unmatched. The CDR3 has 14 amino acids. Germline CDR1 and CDR2: LNHDA and SQIVND (reference sequence). Written as DNA, the CDR3 is TGTGCCAGTAGCGACCCGGGGGGGGTCTACGAGCAGTACTTC. The encoded protein is CASSDPGGVYEQYF.